This T cell receptor (beta chain) was retrieved from a study of OX40 agonist ivuxolimab in advanced cancers. Turning to the study itself: It was ivuxolimab, an agonistic anti-OX40 (CD134) antibody, that patients were treated with. Each patient was given ivuxolimab into a vein every 2 weeks, at 0.01 to 10 mg/kg.

Profiling relied on immunoSEQ multiplex PCR, and the TCRdb table lists in-frame clones only, not all of them. The table records 30,000 or so clones, roughly 80% of them present only once. Germline assignment: CDR1 SGHRS and CDR2 YFSETQ. The ends were cut back, 4 bases at V and 2 bases at J, with 15 bases in the middle. CDR3 size: 15 residues. The rearrangement joins TRBV5-1 to TRBJ2-5, with D possibly being TRBD2 (5 bases). The sample in question was CD4+ or CD8+ T cells sorted from blood, obtained in a trial of the OX40 agonist ivuxolimab. The TCR comes from an adult with an advanced solid tumor such as melanoma, head and neck, liver or kidney cancer. The chain's CDR3 is CASSPPGKRQETQYF. The CDR3 nucleotides are TGCGCCAGCAGCCCCCCTGGAAAGCGGCAAGAGACCCAGTACTTC.